The rows below give T cell receptor beta chains drawn from one sample of a study of shared clonotypes between healthy human individuals. Only in-frame clones appear in the TCRdb table, and some are missing; sequencing was by immunoSEQ multiplex PCR. Of approximately 1,500,000 clones listed, roughly 97% are singletons. The sample taken for sequencing was naive CD4+ T cells sorted from blood. These receptors were taken from a man aged 25-45 years in good health. CDR3s include the opening cysteine and the closing phenylalanine or tryptophan. A D gene is named only where the DNA matches it firmly. For some rows the clone size is stated as once, few or many, or as a class when expanded; others skip it.

d_call j_call clone_size cdr3_length v_call cdr3_aa cdr3_nt
. TRBJ2-2 . 21 TRBV5-1 CASSRSGGLVVREANTGELFF TGCGCCAGCAGCCGATCAGGGGGATTGGTGGTGCGGGAAGCGAACACCGGGGAGCTGTTTTTT
. TRBJ2-2 . 15 TRBV5-4 CASSRIGRNTGELFF TGTGCCAGCAGCCGAATTGGGCGGAACACCGGGGAGCTGTTTTTT
. TRBJ2-2 . 15 TRBV11-2 CASSQGRTNTGELFF TGTGCCAGCAGCCAGGGACGGACGAACACCGGGGAGCTGTTTTTT
. TRBJ1-5 . 12 TRBV7-2 CASSLGLRPQHF TGTGCCAGCAGCTTAGGGCTAAGGCCCCAGCATTTT
. TRBJ2-7 . 12 TRBV5-1 CASSSSYYEQYF TGCGCCAGCAGCTCCTCCTATTACGAGCAGTACTTC
. TRBJ2-7 . 13 TRBV4-3 CASSRAGSYEQYF TGCGCCAGCTCTAGGGCAGGTTCCTACGAGCAGTACTTC
. TRBJ2-1 . 14 TRBV7-2 CASSLVFANNEQFF TGTGCCAGCAGCTTAGTATTTGCGAACAATGAGCAGTTCTTC
TRBD1 TRBJ2-3 . 15 TRBV6-1 CASSAGTGGTYTQYF TGTGCCAGCAGTGCCGGGACAGGGGGCACCTATACGCAGTATTTT
TRBD2 TRBJ2-1 . 18 TRBV6-4 CASSPYPQAGGLYNEQFF TGTGCCAGCAGTCCTTACCCTCAAGCGGGAGGGCTATACAATGAGCAGTTCTTC
. TRBJ2-7 . 14 TRBV9 CASSAGLNSYEQYF TGTGCCAGCAGCGCCGGACTAAACTCCTACGAGCAGTACTTC
. TRBJ2-3 . 18 TRBV15 CATSRGDSGSYSTDTQYF TGTGCCACCAGCAGAGGTGATAGCGGAAGCTATAGCACAGATACGCAGTATTTT
. TRBJ2-5 . 13 TRBV5-1 CASSLSGKETQYF TGCGCCAGCAGCTTGTCAGGAAAAGAGACCCAGTACTTC
TRBD2 TRBJ2-7 . 18 TRBV5-1 CASSWGVLTSGTGYEQYF TGCGCCAGCAGCTGGGGGGTACTGACTAGCGGGACGGGCTACGAGCAGTACTTC
TRBD2 TRBJ2-4 . 14 TRBV7-2 CASSALSTSGLQYF TGTGCCAGCAGTGCTCTATCGACTAGCGGCCTTCAGTACTTC
. TRBJ2-2 . 14 TRBV18 CASSLTSGDGELFF TGTGCCAGCTCACTCACTTCAGGGGACGGGGAGCTGTTTTTT
. TRBJ2-2 . 14 TRBV7-3 CASAEGPNTGELFF TGTGCCAGTGCCGAGGGACCGAACACCGGGGAGCTGTTTTTT
TRBD2 TRBJ2-7 . 16 TRBV9 CASSVGSSGISYEQYF TGTGCCAGCAGCGTAGGATCTAGCGGGATCTCCTACGAGCAGTACTTC
. TRBJ2-1 . 15 TRBV4-1 CASSQVGLVYNEQFF TGCGCCAGCAGCCAAGTTGGGTTAGTCTACAATGAGCAGTTCTTC
. TRBJ2-7 . 14 TRBV28 CASSTNRESYEQYF TGTGCCAGCAGTACTAACAGGGAGTCCTACGAGCAGTACTTC
. TRBJ2-5 . 15 TRBV5-5 CASSFGQARVETQYF TGTGCCAGCAGCTTCGGGCAGGCACGCGTGGAGACCCAGTACTTC
TRBD2 TRBJ2-5 . 17 TRBV9 CASSVAASGRGQETQYF TGTGCCAGCAGCGTAGCGGCTAGCGGGAGGGGGCAAGAGACCCAGTACTTC
. TRBJ1-3 . 16 TRBV15 CATSRDLLGAGNTIYF TGTGCCACCAGCAGAGATTTGTTGGGGGCGGGAAACACCATATATTTT
. TRBJ2-7 . 15 TRBV5-8 CASSYRRHSSYEQYF TGTGCCAGCAGCTATAGGAGACACAGCTCCTACGAGCAGTACTTC
. TRBJ2-2 . 17 TRBV5-1 CASSLVVGRRNTGELFF TGCGCCAGCAGCTTGGTAGTGGGACGGAGAAACACCGGGGAGCTGTTTTTT
TRBD2 TRBJ2-2 few 14 TRBV6-1 CASPGLTNTGELFF TGTGCCAGCCCGGGACTAACGAACACCGGGGAGCTGTTTTTT
. TRBJ2-1 . 10 TRBV27 CASSVYEQFF TGTGCCAGCAGTGTTTATGAGCAGTTCTTC
TRBD1 TRBJ2-3 . 16 TRBV11-2 CASSSWTGSRTDTQYF TGTGCCAGCAGCTCATGGACAGGCAGCCGCACAGATACGCAGTATTTT
. TRBJ2-5 . 13 TRBV27 CASSSLRGETQYF TGTGCCAGCAGTTCCCTCAGGGGTGAGACCCAGTACTTC
TRBD2 TRBJ2-7 . 15 TRBV27 CASSFSGTSIYEQYF TGTGCCAGCAGTTTTTCCGGGACTAGCATCTACGAGCAGTACTTC
TRBD2 TRBJ2-1 . 15 TRBV7-6 CASSFGTSEYNEQFF TGTGCCAGCAGCTTCGGGACTAGTGAATACAATGAGCAGTTCTTC
. TRBJ2-5 . 14 TRBV5-1 CASSADLGQETQYF TGCGCCAGCAGCGCAGACTTGGGCCAAGAGACCCAGTACTTC
. TRBJ2-7 . 15 TRBV5-4 CASSLDGSSFYEQYF TGTGCCAGCAGCTTGGATGGAAGTTCCTTTTACGAGCAGTACTTC
TRBD2 TRBJ2-3 . 15 TRBV18 CASSPTSGSTDTQYF TGTGCCAGCTCACCGACTAGCGGGTCCACAGATACGCAGTATTTT
TRBD1 TRBJ2-7 . 15 TRBV18 CASSPRDQGAGEQYF TGTGCCAGCTCACCGAGGGATCAGGGGGCTGGGGAGCAGTACTTC
TRBD2 TRBJ2-1 . 15 TRBV7-8 CASSLELAGGYEQFF TGTGCCAGCAGCTTAGAACTAGCGGGAGGGTATGAGCAGTTCTTC
. TRBJ2-1 . 13 TRBV7-6 CASSLEGWGEQFF TGTGCCAGCAGCTTAGAGGGCTGGGGTGAGCAGTTCTTC
. TRBJ2-6 . 19 TRBV5-8 CASSLRGRGARSGANVLTF TGTGCCAGCAGCTTAAGGGGACGGGGGGCGCGCTCTGGGGCCAACGTCCTGACTTTC
TRBD2 TRBJ2-2 . 14 TRBV10-1 CASSGLAGTGELFF TGCGCCAGCAGTGGACTAGCGGGAACCGGGGAGCTGTTTTTT
. TRBJ2-5 . 13 TRBV11-2 CASSLALSGTQYF TGTGCCAGCAGCTTAGCACTAAGCGGGACCCAGTACTTC
TRBD1 TRBJ2-7 . 14 TRBV7-2 CASSLEGAGYEQYF TGTGCCAGCAGCTTAGAGGGGGCGGGCTACGAGCAGTACTTC
. TRBJ2-5 . 17 TRBV28 CASRGDDRGTFFETQYF TGTGCCAGCAGGGGGGACGACCGGGGCACGTTTTTTGAGACCCAGTACTTC
TRBD1 TRBJ1-1 . 14 TRBV5-1 CASSLAKTGFEAFF TGCGCCAGCAGCTTAGCAAAGACAGGGTTTGAAGCTTTCTTT
. TRBJ2-5 . 14 TRBV7-9 CASSLRRDKETQYF TGTGCCAGCAGCTTACGTCGGGACAAAGAGACCCAGTACTTC
TRBD2 TRBJ2-1 . 17 TRBV9 CASSGPSRLADYNEQFF TGTGCCAGCAGCGGTCCCTCCAGACTAGCGGATTACAATGAGCAGTTCTTC
. TRBJ1-6 . 17 TRBV15 CATSRVTRSSYNSPLHF TGTGCCACCAGCAGAGTCACAAGGAGCTCCTATAATTCACCCCTCCACTTT
. TRBJ2-1 . 12 TRBV18 CASSPSGDEQFF TGTGCCAGCTCACCATCGGGAGATGAGCAGTTCTTC
. TRBJ2-3 . 13 TRBV13 CASSPTGTDTQYF TGTGCCAGCAGCCCCACTGGCACAGATACGCAGTATTTT
TRBD1 TRBJ2-7 . 15 TRBV11-2 CASSYAGTVVYEQYF TGTGCCAGCAGCTACGCCGGGACAGTCGTCTACGAGCAGTACTTC
TRBD1 TRBJ2-2 . 15 TRBV7-9 CASSSGQGGTGELFF TGTGCCAGCAGCTCGGGACAGGGGGGCACCGGGGAGCTGTTTTTT
. TRBJ2-2 once 14 TRBV5-1 CASSLALNTGELFF TGCGCCAGCAGCCTAGCGCTTAACACCGGGGAGCTGTTTTTT
TRBD1 TRBJ2-7 . 18 TRBV11-2 CASSLVWDRGRLAYEQYF TGTGCCAGCAGCTTAGTATGGGACAGGGGGAGACTTGCCTACGAGCAGTACTTC
TRBD2 TRBJ2-7 . 18 TRBV5-4 CASNLAGLAGAPRHEQYF TGTGCCAGCAACTTGGCCGGACTAGCGGGAGCCCCCAGGCACGAGCAGTACTTC
TRBD1 TRBJ2-6 . 18 TRBV7-9 CASSDPGQGLSGANVLTF TGTGCCAGCAGCGATCCGGGACAGGGACTCTCTGGGGCCAACGTCCTGACTTTC
. TRBJ2-3 . 15 TRBV21-1 CASSGLATNTDTQYF TGTGCCAGCAGCGGGCTAGCCACCAACACAGATACGCAGTATTTT
. TRBJ2-7 once 13 TRBV5-5 CASSLQSSYEQYF TGTGCCAGCAGCTTACAAAGCTCCTACGAGCAGTACTTC
TRBD2 TRBJ2-7 once 13 TRBV27 CARPPSGGYEQYF TGTGCCAGACCCCCTAGCGGGGGTTACGAGCAGTACTTC
TRBD2 TRBJ2-7 . 19 TRBV27 CASSFRHPGTRGTSYEQYF TGTGCCAGCAGTTTCCGGCATCCCGGGACTAGAGGAACCTCCTACGAGCAGTACTTC
. TRBJ1-4 once 16 TRBV18 CASSPTSAGENEKLFF TGTGCCAGCTCACCAACATCCGCCGGAGAGAATGAAAAACTGTTTTTT
TRBD2 TRBJ2-3 . 18 TRBV18 CASSPGLAGATAPNTQYF TGTGCCAGCTCACCAGGACTAGCGGGAGCTACAGCCCCGAATACGCAGTATTTT